A single sample gave rise to the 18 T cell receptor beta chains below, sequenced in a study of T-cell reconstitution after alpha-beta-depleted transplantation in children. For TCRbeta, the library was prepared with unique molecular identifiers. TCRdb independently ran MiXCR on the PCR reads; one entry per CDR3 protein. Of roughly 610,000 distinct CDR3 sequences listed, about 10% are singletons. This sample comprised PBMCs from the stem cell graft donor, obtained from the stem cell graft. The receptors stem from a human donor who donated a stem cell graft to a child with acute myeloid leukemia.

Here the CDR3 reads CASSPGGGNAEAFF. For the CDR3, the DNA is TGTGCCAGCAGTCCCGGAGGGGGCAACGCTGAAGCTTTCTTT. The genes are TRBV3-1 and TRBJ1-1; 7 bases map to TRBD1. The CDR3 consists of 14 residues. V gave up 6 bases and J gave up 6 bases; unmatched junction bases: 10. From germline, CDR1 is LGHDT and CDR2 YNNKEL (reference sequence).

This clonotype was picked up a small number of times. V and J are TRBV5-1 and TRBJ2-1, with D perhaps matching TRBD1 or TRBD2 (5 bases each). Looked up from germline, CDR1 is SGHRS and CDR2 is YFSETQ. The CDR3 has 13 residues. Trimming removed 3 bases from V and 10 bases from J, with 14 bases in between. The CDR3 region is CASSSLVREEQFF. CDR3 bases: TGCGCCAGCAGCTCCCTCGTCAGGGAGGAGCAGTTCTTC.

In this sample, this clonotype turned up many times. The CDR3, as DNA: TGCGCCAGCAGCTTGGAAGGGGCCCTTACCAATGAGCAGTTCTTC. This encodes CASSLEGALTNEQFF. The chain has TRBV5-1 and TRBJ2-1; perhaps TRBD1 as D (5 bases). The CDR3 length is 15 residues. CDR1 and CDR2 (germline): SGHRS, YFSETQ. V lost 0 bases, J lost 6 bases, and 13 bases lay in between.

In its sample, this clonotype was seen many times. The genes are TRBV13 and TRBJ2-1; 8 bases are a match to TRBD2. The CDR3 consists of 18 residues. Germline V CDR1 and CDR2: PRHDT, FYEKMQ (reference sequence). V shed 5 bases, J shed 0 bases, and the junction held 12 bases outside the gene matches. CDR3 residues: CASSVPLTSVSSYNEQFF. In DNA, the CDR3 is TGTGCCAGCAGCGTCCCCTTGACTAGCGTTAGCTCCTACAATGAGCAGTTCTTC.

This clonotype was counted a few times. The chain couples TRBV12-3 or TRBV12-4 to TRBJ2-5, with 8 bases aligning to TRBD2. With V trimmed by 3 bases and J by 1 base, 4 bases remained unmatched. This CDR3 is 15 amino acids long. The CDR3 here is CASSFTSGSQETQYF. In nucleotides, the CDR3 is TGTGCCAGCAGTTTTACTAGCGGATCCCAAGAGACCCAGTACTTC.

This clonotype was recorded a few times. The chain couples TRBV20-1 to TRBJ2-7; TRBD2 matches 8 bases. CDR1 and CDR2 (germline): DFQATT, SNEGSKA (reference sequence). The CDR3 runs 15 residues. Trimming took 6 bases from V and 0 from J; bases not matched to a gene: 10. This CDR3 reads CSAPIAGINSYEQYF. In DNA, the CDR3 is TGCAGTGCACCGATAGCGGGGATCAACTCCTACGAGCAGTACTTC.

This clonotype appeared a few times. The chain combines TRBV4-3 with TRBJ2-1, with TRBD2 matching over 10 bases. The germline CDR1 and CDR2 sequences are LGHNA and YSLEER. This CDR3 region has 15 residues. The J segment lost 10 bases and the V segment lost 4 bases, leaving 10 bases of the junction unmatched. The CDR3 DNA is TGCGCCAGCAGCCCGATTCTAGCGGGAGAGTCGGAGCAGTTCTTC. Its translation: CASSPILAGESEQFF.

This clonotype was recorded many times. The rearrangement links TRBV29-1 to TRBJ1-3; D remains ambiguous. From germline, CDR1 is SQVTM and CDR2 ANQGSEA. This CDR3 region has 14 residues. Trimming shortened V by 4 bases and J by 1 base, and 11 bases separated the two germline ends. The CDR3 sequence: CSVGYAGSGNTIYF. CDR3 bases: TGCAGCGTTGGATATGCAGGATCTGGAAACACCATATATTTT. The full variable domain, in which reference TRBV29-1 and TRBJ1-3 provide the parts outside the CDR3, is SAVISQKPSRDICQRGTSLTIQCQVDSQVTMMFWYRQQPGQSLTLIATANQGSEATYESGFVIDKFPISRPNLTFSTLTVSNMSPEDSSIYLCSVGYAGSGNTIYFGEGSWLTVV.

This chain joins TRBV2 and TRBJ2-3; 7 bases are a match to TRBD1. Losses at the gene ends were 3 bases for V and 5 bases for J; bases not matched to a gene: 2. The CDR3 totals 13 residues. Germline CDR1 SNHLY, CDR2 FYNNEI. The CDR3 region is CASSEDRLDTQYF. CDR3 in DNA: TGTGCCAGCAGTGAGGACAGGTTAGATACGCAGTATTTT. Together with reference TRBV2 and TRBJ2-3, the CDR3 gives the full variable domain: EPEVTQTPSHQVTQMGQEVILRCVPISNHLYFYWYRQILGQKVEFLVSFYNNEISEKSEIFDDQFSVERPDGSNFTLKIRSTKLEDSAMYFCASSEDRLDTQYFGPGTRLTVL.

The V call is TRBV7-2, the J call TRBJ1-2, with D perhaps matching TRBD1 (6 bases). The length of the CDR3 is 13 residues. CDR1 is SGHTA and CDR2 is FQGNSA in the germline V gene. Trimming shortened V by 5 bases and J by 7 bases, and 14 bases separated the two germline ends. CDR3 region: CASSPMGALGYTF. The CDR3 nucleotides are TGTGCCAGCAGCCCGATGGGGGCGCTTGGCTACACCTTC.

The CDR3 DNA reads TGTGCCAGCTCACCTGGGGGGGATGGCGAGCAGTACTTC. Translated, it gives CASSPGGDGEQYF. The V and J genes are TRBV18 and TRBJ2-7; 7 positions match TRBD2. The V segment lost 3 bases and the J segment 6 bases; nucleotides outside the gene matches: 5. Germline V gives CDR1 KGHSH, CDR2 LQKENI. This CDR3 has 13 amino acids.

The chain employs TRBV9 and TRBJ2-7; 9 nucleotides line up with TRBD2. V trimming: 1 base; J trimming: 6 bases; junction bases outside the gene matches: 5. Germline-derived CDR1 and CDR2 are SGDLS and YYNGEE. This CDR3 has 14 amino acids. This chain's CDR3 is CASSVTGTSCEQYF. DNA for the CDR3: TGTGCCAGCAGCGTAACCGGGACTAGCTGCGAGCAGTACTTC.

This clonotype was observed a handful of times. V usage is TRBV10-3 and J usage is TRBJ2-2; 12 bases are a match to TRBD2. The CDR3 is made up of 15 amino acids. The germline V gene encodes CDR1 ENHRY and CDR2 SYGVKD. After removal of 5 bases from V and 4 bases from J, the junction contained 2 bases not matched to a gene. CDR3 coding DNA: TGTGCCATCAGTCCGGGACTAGCGGGCACCGGGGAGCTGTTTTTT. Protein product: CAISPGLAGTGELFF.

This clonotype has just a few counts. The chain carries TRBV5-1 and TRBJ2-3, with TRBD2 as a possible D gene (6 bases). The CDR3 spans 14 residues. The V and J ends lost 6 bases and 4 bases respectively, with 15 bases between them. Germline CDR1 reads SGHRS; CDR2 reads YFSETQ. The CDR3 loop reads CASTLGGMADTQYF. CDR3 DNA: TGCGCCAGCACTCTTGGCGGGATGGCAGATACGCAGTATTTT.

This clonotype came up a few times. The chain joins TRBV10-3 to TRBJ2-3; 11 bases are shared with TRBD2. V lost 6 bases, J lost 0 bases, and 14 bases stayed unmatched. Germline V gene sequence: CDR1 ENHRY, CDR2 SYGVKD. This CDR3 has 19 amino acids. The CDR3 region has the DNA TGTGCCATCAGGAGGGCCGGGACTAGCGGCCTAGTTAGCACAGATACGCAGTATTTT. This sequence encodes CAIRRAGTSGLVSTDTQYF.

This clonotype showed up many times. The chain has TRBV12-3 or TRBV12-4 and TRBJ2-1, with D hard to call. V was clipped by 2 bases and J by 7 bases, with 3 bases between them. The CDR3 consists of 11 residues. CDR3 amino acids: CASSLQNEQFF. In DNA form, the CDR3 reads TGTGCCAGCAGTTTACAGAATGAGCAGTTCTTC.

This clonotype was detected many times. The chain joins TRBV5-1 to TRBJ1-4, with no clear D. CDR1 and CDR2 from the germline V gene are SGHRS and YFSETQ. Trimming removed 1 base at V and 2 bases at J, with 9 bases between. CDR3 length: 15 residues. CDR3 in amino acids: CASSLMQGTNEKLFF. The CDR3, as DNA: TGCGCCAGCAGCTTGATGCAAGGGACTAATGAAAAACTGTTTTTT. The variable domain in full, completed from reference TRBV5-1 and TRBJ1-4, reads KAGVTQTPRYLIKTRGQQVTLSCSPISGHRSVSWYQQTPGQGLQFLFEYFSETQRNKGNFPGRFSGRQFSNSRSEMNVSTLELGDSALYLCASSLMQGTNEKLFFGSGTQLSVL.

A few counts support this clonotype. The chain recombines TRBV6-2 or TRBV6-3 with TRBJ2-1; 10 nucleotides align to TRBD2. CDR1 MNHEY and CDR2 SVGEGT come from the germline V gene. V shed 8 bases, J shed 10 bases, and the junction held 11 bases outside the gene matches. This CDR3 contains 14 residues. The CDR3 DNA reads TGTGCCAGCTCCCCCTCTAGCGGGGGTTTGGAGCAGTTCTTC. This gives the protein CASSPSSGGLEQFF.